Included here is one T cell receptor (beta chain) sequence, with context. This sample is part of a study of cytomegalovirus exposure and HLA in healthy donors. The PCR was carried out with 60 Vbeta primers and 13 Jbeta primers. Here immunoSEQ multiplex PCR was the method, and the copy in TCRdb shows in-frame clones only, minus some. The table has around 230,000 clones, roughly 80% seen once; the top ten hold roughly 6%. Germline V gene data show CDR1 as KGHSH and CDR2 as LQKENI. V shed 1 base, J shed 4 bases, and the junction held 9 bases outside the gene matches. CDR3 length equals 18 residues. The V call is TRBV18, the J call TRBJ2-1; 11 nucleotides agree with TRBD2. The receptor was derived from a man aged 40-49 years in good health and CMV-seropositive. The source material was PBMCs. In nucleotides, the CDR3 is TGTGCCAGCTCACCACTACTGCCGGGACTAGCGGAGTACAATGAGCAGTTCTTC. It specifies CASSPLLPGLAEYNEQFF.